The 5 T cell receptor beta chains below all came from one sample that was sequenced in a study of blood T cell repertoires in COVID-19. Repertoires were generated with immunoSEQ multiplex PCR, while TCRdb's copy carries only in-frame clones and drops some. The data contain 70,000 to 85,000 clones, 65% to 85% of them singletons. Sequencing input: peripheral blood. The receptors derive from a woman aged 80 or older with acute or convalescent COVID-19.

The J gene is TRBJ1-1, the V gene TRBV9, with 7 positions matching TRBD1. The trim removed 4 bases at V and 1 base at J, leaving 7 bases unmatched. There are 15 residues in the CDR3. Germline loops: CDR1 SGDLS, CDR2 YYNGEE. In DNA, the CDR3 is TGTGCCAGCAGCCCCCCCGGGACAGCGAACACTGAAGCTTTCTTT. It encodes CASSPPGTANTEAFF. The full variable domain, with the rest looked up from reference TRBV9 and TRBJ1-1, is DSGVTQTPKHLITATGQRVTLRCSPRSGDLSVYWYQQSLDQGLQFLIQYYNGEERAKGNILERFSAQQFPDLHSELNLSSLELGDSALYFCASSPPGTANTEAFFGQGTRLTVV.

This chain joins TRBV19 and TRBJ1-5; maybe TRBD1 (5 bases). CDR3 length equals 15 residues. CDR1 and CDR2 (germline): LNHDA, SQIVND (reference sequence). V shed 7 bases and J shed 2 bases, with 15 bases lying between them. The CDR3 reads CASNVQENGNQPQHF. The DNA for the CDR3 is TGTGCCAGTAATGTACAGGAGAACGGCAATCAGCCCCAGCATTTT.

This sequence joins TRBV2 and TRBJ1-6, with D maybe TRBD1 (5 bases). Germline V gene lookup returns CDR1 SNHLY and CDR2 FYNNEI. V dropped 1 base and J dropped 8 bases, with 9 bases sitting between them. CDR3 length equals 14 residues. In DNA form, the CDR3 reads TGTGCCAGCAGTGAAGGGGGCCCCTATTCACCCCTCCACTTT. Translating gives CASSEGGPYSPLHF. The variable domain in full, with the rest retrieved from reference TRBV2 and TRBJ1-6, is EPEVTQTPSHQVTQMGQEVILRCVPISNHLYFYWYRQILGQKVEFLVSFYNNEISEKSEIFDDQFSVERPDGSNFTLKIRSTKLEDSAMYFCASSEGGPYSPLHFGNGTRLTVT.

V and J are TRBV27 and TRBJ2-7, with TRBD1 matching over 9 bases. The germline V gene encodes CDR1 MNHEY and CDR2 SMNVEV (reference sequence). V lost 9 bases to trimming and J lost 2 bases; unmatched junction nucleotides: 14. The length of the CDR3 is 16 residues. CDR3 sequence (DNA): TGTGCCAGTCGTCAAGGGACAGGGCAGACTACCTACGAGCAGTACTTC. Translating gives CASRQGTGQTTYEQYF.

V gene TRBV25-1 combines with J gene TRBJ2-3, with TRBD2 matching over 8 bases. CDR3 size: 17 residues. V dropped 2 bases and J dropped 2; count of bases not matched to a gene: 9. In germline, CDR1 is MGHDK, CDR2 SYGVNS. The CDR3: CASSEIFRRGDTDTQYF. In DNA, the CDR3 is TGTGCCAGCAGTGAAATCTTTCGGCGGGGGGACACAGATACGCAGTATTTT.